The 24 T cell receptor beta chains below all came from one sample that was sequenced in a study of T cell responses to AZD1222 COVID-19 vaccine. The protocol was immunoSEQ multiplex PCR, while the TCRdb copy is restricted to in-frame clones and leaves out a portion. The data contain 150,000 to 200,000 clones, approximately 90% of them singletons. Sequencing used peripheral blood, obtained 28 days after the second AZD1222 dose. The receptors were gathered from an adult who received the AZD1222 COVID-19 vaccine.

CDR3 in amino acids: CAHQARVTEAFF. In DNA, the CDR3 is TGTGCCCACCAGGCGAGGGTCACTGAAGCTTTCTTT. The chain links TRBV28 to TRBJ1-1, with D uncertain. The CDR3 has 12 residues. In germline, CDR1 is MDHEN, CDR2 SYDVKM. V was clipped by 11 bases and J by 4 bases, with 14 bases between them.

The chain links TRBV2 to TRBJ1-3, with 7 bases fitting TRBD1. The CDR3 totals 13 residues. The germline CDR1 and CDR2 sequences are SNHLY and FYNNEI. The V segment lost 7 bases and the J segment 4 bases; nucleotides outside the gene matches: 4. The CDR3 here is CASTGTAGNTIYF. The CDR3, as DNA: TGTGCCAGCACTGGGACAGCCGGAAACACCATATATTTT.

The chain has TRBV30 and TRBJ1-1, with unresolved D. Germline lookup yields CDR1 GTSNPN and CDR2 SVGIG (reference sequence). Trimming took 2 bases from V and 4 from J, leaving 11 bases between them. The CDR3 is 13 residues long. The CDR3, as DNA: TGTGCCTGGAGTATAAATATAGGCACTGAAGCTTTCTTT. It specifies CAWSINIGTEAFF.

The chain links TRBV4-1 to TRBJ1-2, with D unclear. Germline CDR1 is MGHRA and CDR2 is YSYEKL. The CDR3 is 14 amino acids. Trimming removed 0 bases from V and 6 bases from J, with 11 bases in between. The CDR3 here is CASSQERGNNGYTF. CDR3 coding DNA: TGCGCCAGCAGCCAAGAGAGAGGGAATAATGGCTACACCTTC.

The chain carries TRBV11-3 and TRBJ2-5; D remains unclear. V lost 5 bases and J lost 3, with 19 bases in between. The CDR3 is 16 residues long. Germline CDR1 SGHNT, CDR2 YENEEA. The CDR3, as DNA: TGTGCCAGCAGCCCCAGCCATTATCCGGGTGAAGAGACCCAGTACTTC. This gives the protein CASSPSHYPGEETQYF.

The chain employs TRBV28 and TRBJ1-1; D perhaps matches TRBD1 (5 bases). Germline CDR1 reads MDHEN; CDR2 reads SYDVKM. The ends were cut back, 1 base at V and 1 base at J, with 19 bases in the middle. The CDR3 covers 18 residues. This chain's CDR3 is CASSLLAPRGLRNTEAFF. In DNA form, the CDR3 reads TGTGCCAGCAGTTTATTGGCCCCACGGGGACTCCGGAACACTGAAGCTTTCTTT.

J is TRBJ2-1 and V is TRBV10-3, with D possibly TRBD2 on 6 matching bases. The CDR3 has 16 amino acids. V was clipped by 3 bases and J by 6 bases, with 18 bases between them. The germline V gene has CDR1 ENHRY and CDR2 SYGVKD. CDR3 coding DNA: TGTGCCATCAGTGACCGTCGGGACTCCCCATTCAATGAGCAGTTCTTC. Its translation is CAISDRRDSPFNEQFF.

The CDR3 DNA follows: TGTGCCAGCTCACCGTTGGGACCATACACCGGGGAGCTGTTTTTT. Its protein product is CASSPLGPYTGELFF. The chain has TRBV18 and TRBJ2-2; either TRBD1 or TRBD2 may fit D (5 bases each). V was cut by 3 bases and J by 3 bases, with 11 bases left in between. CDR1 is KGHSH and CDR2 is LQKENI in the germline V gene. This CDR3 has 15 residues.

The V call is TRBV11-3, the J call TRBJ1-5; unclear D gene. The CDR3 is made up of 13 amino acids. Deletions cut 0 bases from V and 6 bases from J, with 6 bases between. CDR1 SGHNT and CDR2 YENEEA come from the germline V gene. CDR3 nucleotides: TGTGCCAGCAGCTTAGATTGGAGTCAGCCCCAGCATTTT. Translating gives CASSLDWSQPQHF.

The V gene is TRBV7-8, the J gene TRBJ1-1; D possibly corresponds to TRBD1 (5 bases). The V gene lost 5 bases and the J gene lost 9 bases, with 16 bases spanning the gap. The CDR3 runs 13 residues. Germline CDR1 reads SGHVS; CDR2 reads FQNEAQ. CDR3 DNA sequence: TGTGCCAGCAGCGGTACGTGGGCGGGACAAGCTTTCTTT. It encodes CASSGTWAGQAFF.

About this clone itself: Other nucleotide sequences in the sample specify the same CDR3. The V and J genes are TRBV5-1 and TRBJ1-6, with 7 bases matching TRBD1. V lost 4 bases, J lost 4 bases, and 5 bases stayed unmatched. This CDR3 comprises 15 residues. CDR1 and CDR2 (germline): SGHRS, YFSETQ. CDR3 amino acids: CASSAGTAYNSPLHF. The CDR3 DNA follows: TGCGCCAGCAGCGCCGGGACAGCGTATAATTCACCCCTCCACTTT.

The chain recombines TRBV7-8 with TRBJ1-1, with D unclear. Deletions cut 0 bases from V and 4 bases from J, with 6 bases between. CDR1 is SGHVS and CDR2 is FQNEAQ in the germline V gene. The CDR3 length is 13 residues. The CDR3 spells CASSLAAGTEAFF. The CDR3 DNA is TGTGCCAGCAGCTTAGCGGCGGGCACTGAAGCTTTCTTT.

The rearrangement uses TRBV11-3 and TRBJ1-2, with 7 bases aligning to TRBD1. The germline gives CDR1 SGHNT, CDR2 YENEEA. The ends lost 3 bases at V and 8 bases at J; junction bases unmatched: 18. The CDR3 length is 17 residues. The DNA of the CDR3 is TGTGCCAGCAGCTTTTCTCGACAGGGCGGGGGAAAAGACGGCTACACCTTC. It yields the protein CASSFSRQGGGKDGYTF.

The chain couples TRBV5-1 to TRBJ2-3, with 8 bases lining up with TRBD2. The CDR3 spans 18 residues. J was trimmed by 2 bases and V by 0 bases; bases with no gene match: 11. Germline assignment: CDR1 SGHRS and CDR2 YFSETQ. CDR3 bases: TGCGCCAGCAGCTTGGACACCGGGAGGGCCGGGACCACAGATACGCAGTATTTT. As protein: CASSLDTGRAGTTDTQYF. The entire variable domain, with the rest obtained from reference TRBV5-1 and TRBJ2-3, is as follows: KAGVTQTPRYLIKTRGQQVTLSCSPISGHRSVSWYQQTPGQGLQFLFEYFSETQRNKGNFPGRFSGRQFSNSRSEMNVSTLELGDSALYLCASSLDTGRAGTTDTQYFGPGTRLTVL.

The chain has TRBV28 and TRBJ1-2; a weak D match, TRBD1 (5 bases). The V gene's germline CDR1 is MDHEN and CDR2 SYDVKM. V lost 6 bases and J lost 4, with 18 bases in between. The CDR3 has 15 residues. CDR3 in DNA: TGTGCCAGCAGCCCCTGGGCGGGGGGAGCCTATGGCTACACCTTC. Its protein product is CASSPWAGGAYGYTF.

This clone has a count of ten or more. V gene TRBV27 combines with J gene TRBJ2-3; D remains ambiguous. There are 14 residues in the CDR3. V gave up 5 bases and J gave up 2 bases, with 11 bases separating them. Germline V CDR1 and CDR2: MNHEY, SMNVEV (reference sequence). The CDR3 reads CASSLLGYTDTQYF. CDR3 in DNA: TGTGCCAGCAGTCTCCTGGGCTACACAGATACGCAGTATTTT.

This chain uses TRBV4-1 with TRBJ1-2; D gene unclear. The CDR3 consists of 14 residues. V was pared by 4 bases and J by 4 bases, with 13 bases between. Germline V lookup: CDR1 MGHRA, CDR2 YSYEKL. CDR3 nucleotides: TGCGCCAGCAGCCCCTCGGCTCAAGTCTATGGCTACACCTTC. Amino acids: CASSPSAQVYGYTF.

J is TRBJ2-2 and V is TRBV5-4; D is perhaps TRBD1 (5 bases). The germline V and J ends were trimmed by 6 bases and 5 bases, with 17 bases remaining between them. There are 15 residues in the CDR3. The germline gives CDR1 SGHNT, CDR2 YYREEE (reference sequence). CDR3 DNA sequence: TGTGCCAGCACCCAGGGTGGGGAAAGTACCGGGGAGCTGTTTTTT. This codes for CASTQGGESTGELFF.

The chain combines TRBV9 with TRBJ1-1; D call uncertain. This CDR3 region has 14 residues. Germline V gene lookup returns CDR1 SGDLS and CDR2 YYNGEE. The V end was cut by 1 base, the J end by 0 bases, with 7 bases between. This CDR3 is CASSVTPMNTEAFF. CDR3 nucleotide sequence: TGTGCCAGCAGCGTAACCCCCATGAACACTGAAGCTTTCTTT.

This CDR3 reads CASSTTGTSDEQFF. CDR3 DNA: TGTGCCAGCAGCACGACCGGGACTAGCGATGAGCAGTTCTTC. J is TRBJ2-1 and V is TRBV9, with 10 bases that match TRBD2. J was trimmed by 8 bases and V by 4 bases; bases with no gene match: 6. Germline V gene sequence: CDR1 SGDLS, CDR2 YYNGEE. CDR3 size: 14 residues.

The chain recombines TRBV28 with TRBJ1-3; a weak D match, TRBD1 (5 bases). The CDR3 contains 15 residues. The V gene's germline CDR1 is MDHEN and CDR2 SYDVKM. Trimming left V 6 bases short and J 2 bases short, with 14 bases between. CDR3: CASRPMGLPGNTIYF. CDR3 nucleotides: TGTGCCAGCAGGCCAATGGGACTTCCTGGAAACACCATATATTTT.

This chain connects TRBV27 to TRBJ2-5, with D possibly TRBD1 on 5 matching bases. The V gene lost 3 bases and the J gene lost 5 bases, with 10 bases spanning the gap. Germline V lookup: CDR1 MNHEY, CDR2 SMNVEV (reference sequence). The CDR3 has 13 residues. The DNA for the CDR3 is TGTGCCAGCAGTTTTTTAGGGGTTGAGACCCAGTACTTC. Translated: CASSFLGVETQYF.

The rearrangement links TRBV27 to TRBJ1-2; weak D call: TRBD1 (6 bases). Germline lookup yields CDR1 MNHEY and CDR2 SMNVEV (reference sequence). Trimming stripped 3 bases from V and 4 bases from J, with 15 bases between. The CDR3 totals 15 residues. The CDR3 nucleotides are TGTGCCAGCAGTTTGGGGCAGGGAGGGGGCTATGGCTACACCTTC. Its protein product is CASSLGQGGGYGYTF.

This rearrangement joins TRBV3-1 (or the pseudogene TRBV3-2) to TRBJ1-3; the D is unclear. With 1 base removed from V and 4 bases from J, the gap between germline ends came to 8 bases. Germline V lookup: CDR1 LGHDT, CDR2 YNNKEL (reference sequence). The length of the CDR3 is 14 residues. The CDR3 DNA reads as TGTGCCAGCAGCCAAGGGGGTGGAGGAAACACCATATATTTT. Amino acid sequence: CASSQGGGGNTIYF.